One and the same sample provided the 6 T cell receptor beta chains below, sequenced in a study of cytomegalovirus exposure and HLA in healthy donors. The PCR contained 60 Vbeta and 13 Jbeta primers. Method: immunoSEQ multiplex PCR; TCRdb's copy keeps in-frame clones and lacks some. The table has 18,000 or so clones, about 74% seen once. Material: PBMCs. Receptors were obtained from a man between 18 and 29 years old in good health and CMV-seronegative.

The CDR3 reads CSVVDRALSYNEQFF. In nucleotides, the CDR3 is TGCAGCGTGGTGGACAGGGCCCTCTCCTACAATGAGCAGTTCTTC. The chain uses TRBV29-1 and TRBJ2-1; 8 bases are a match to TRBD1. Germline V gene lookup returns CDR1 SQVTM and CDR2 ANQGSEA. There are 15 residues in the CDR3. Trimming took 6 bases from V and 0 from J; bases not matched to a gene: 7.

The V gene is TRBV29-1, the J gene TRBJ1-4; D is ambiguous. Germline lookup yields CDR1 SQVTM and CDR2 ANQGSEA. The V gene lost 5 bases and the J gene lost 3 bases, with 13 bases spanning the gap. This CDR3 comprises 14 residues. In DNA form, the CDR3 reads TGCAGCGTTCTACCGCGGCTCCCTAATGAAAAACTGTTTTTT. This codes for CSVLPRLPNEKLFF. The whole variable domain, remainder taken from reference TRBV29-1 and TRBJ1-4, is SAVISQKPSRDICQRGTSLTIQCQVDSQVTMMFWYRQQPGQSLTLIATANQGSEATYESGFVIDKFPISRPNLTFSTLTVSNMSPEDSSIYLCSVLPRLPNEKLFFGSGTQLSVL.

The genes are TRBV10-3 and TRBJ1-5; D gene ambiguous. The length of the CDR3 is 14 residues. Germline V CDR1 and CDR2: ENHRY, SYGVKD. V gave up 0 bases and J gave up 4 bases, with 7 bases separating them. CDR3 nucleotide sequence: TGTGCCATCAGTGAGTCGGGCCCGAATCAGCCCCAGCATTTT. Protein: CAISESGPNQPQHF.

V and J are TRBV5-4 and TRBJ2-7; no clear D gene. Germline V gene data show CDR1 as SGHNT and CDR2 as YYREEE (reference sequence). Trimming left V 0 bases short and J 7 bases short, with 11 bases between. The CDR3 is made up of 13 amino acids. CDR3 region: CASSLERFQEQYF. DNA of the CDR3: TGTGCCAGCAGCTTGGAGAGGTTTCAAGAGCAGTACTTC.

V is TRBV30 and J is TRBJ1-5, with 8 bases aligning to TRBD1. V was pared by 4 bases and J by 5 bases, with 7 bases of the junction left unmatched. This CDR3 has 14 residues. Germline-derived CDR1 and CDR2 are GTSNPN and SVGIG (reference sequence). The CDR3 loop is CAWTRTGKDQPQHF. CDR3 DNA: TGTGCCTGGACCAGGACAGGGAAGGATCAGCCCCAGCATTTT.

CDR3 amino acids: CSSYQGNVYGYTF. The CDR3 DNA reads TGCAGCTCCTATCAGGGAAATGTCTATGGCTACACCTTC. The chain recombines TRBV29-1 with TRBJ1-2; D might be TRBD1 (5 bases). There are 13 residues in the CDR3. CDR1 and CDR2 from the germline V gene are SQVTM and ANQGSEA. Trimming removed 8 bases at V and 4 bases at J, with 17 bases between. The whole variable domain, filled in from reference TRBV29-1 and TRBJ1-2, reads SAVISQKPSRDICQRGTSLTIQCQVDSQVTMMFWYRQQPGQSLTLIATANQGSEATYESGFVIDKFPISRPNLTFSTLTVSNMSPEDSSIYLCSSYQGNVYGYTFGSGTRLTVV.